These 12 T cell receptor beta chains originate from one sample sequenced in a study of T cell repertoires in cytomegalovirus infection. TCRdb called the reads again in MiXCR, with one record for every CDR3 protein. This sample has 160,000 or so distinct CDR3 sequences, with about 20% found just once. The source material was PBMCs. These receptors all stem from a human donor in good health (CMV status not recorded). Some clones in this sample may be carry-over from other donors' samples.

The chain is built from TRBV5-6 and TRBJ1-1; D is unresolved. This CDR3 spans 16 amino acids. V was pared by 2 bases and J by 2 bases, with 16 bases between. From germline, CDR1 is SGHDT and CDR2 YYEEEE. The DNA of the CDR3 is TGTGCCAGCAGCTTTTTGGCAGGTCAGTTCAACACTGAAGCTTTCTTT. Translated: CASSFLAGQFNTEAFF.

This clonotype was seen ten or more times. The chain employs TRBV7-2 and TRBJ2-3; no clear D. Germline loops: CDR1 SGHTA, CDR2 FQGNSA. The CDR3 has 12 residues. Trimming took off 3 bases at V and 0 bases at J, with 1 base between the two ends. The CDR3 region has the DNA TGTGCCAGCAGCTTTAGCACAGATACGCAGTATTTT. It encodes CASSFSTDTQYF.

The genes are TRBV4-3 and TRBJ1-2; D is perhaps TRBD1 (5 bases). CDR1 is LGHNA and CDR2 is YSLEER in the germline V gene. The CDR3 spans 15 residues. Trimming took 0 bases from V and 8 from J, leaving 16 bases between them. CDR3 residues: CASSQDARGGGGYTF. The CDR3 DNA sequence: TGCGCCAGCAGCCAAGATGCACGTGGCGGGGGGGGCTACACCTTC.

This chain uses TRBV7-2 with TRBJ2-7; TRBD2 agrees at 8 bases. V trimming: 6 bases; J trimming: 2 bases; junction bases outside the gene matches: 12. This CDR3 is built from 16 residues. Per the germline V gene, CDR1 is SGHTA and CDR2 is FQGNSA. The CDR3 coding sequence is TGTGCCAGCAGGCCTGGGACGAGCGGGAGACCCTACGAGCAGTACTTC. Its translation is CASRPGTSGRPYEQYF.

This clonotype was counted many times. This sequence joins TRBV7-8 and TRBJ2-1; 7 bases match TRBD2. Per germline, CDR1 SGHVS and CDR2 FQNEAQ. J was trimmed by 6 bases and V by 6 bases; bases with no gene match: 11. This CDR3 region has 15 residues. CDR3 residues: CASSPGASGSNEQFF. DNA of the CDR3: TGTGCCAGCAGTCCGGGTGCTAGCGGATCCAATGAGCAGTTCTTC.

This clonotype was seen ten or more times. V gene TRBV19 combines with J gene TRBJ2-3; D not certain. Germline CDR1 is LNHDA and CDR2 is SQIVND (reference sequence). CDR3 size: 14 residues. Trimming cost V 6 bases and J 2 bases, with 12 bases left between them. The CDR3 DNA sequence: TGTGCCAGTAGCTACCCTGAAGCCACAGATACGCAGTATTTT. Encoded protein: CASSYPEATDTQYF.

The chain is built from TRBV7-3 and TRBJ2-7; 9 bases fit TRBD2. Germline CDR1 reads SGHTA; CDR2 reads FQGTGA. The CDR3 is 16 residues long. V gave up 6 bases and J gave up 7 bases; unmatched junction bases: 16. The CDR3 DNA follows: TGTGCCAGCAGGTTGGGACCTAAAGCGGGAGGCGGAGAGCAGTACTTC. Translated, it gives CASRLGPKAGGGEQYF.

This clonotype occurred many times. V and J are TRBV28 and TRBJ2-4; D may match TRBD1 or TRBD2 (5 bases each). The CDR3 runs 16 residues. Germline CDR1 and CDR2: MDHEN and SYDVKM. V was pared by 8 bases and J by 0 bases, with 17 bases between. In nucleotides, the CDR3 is TGTGCCAGCTCGCAGGCCCAGGGAGAAGCCAAAAACATTCAGTACTTC. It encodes CASSQAQGEAKNIQYF.

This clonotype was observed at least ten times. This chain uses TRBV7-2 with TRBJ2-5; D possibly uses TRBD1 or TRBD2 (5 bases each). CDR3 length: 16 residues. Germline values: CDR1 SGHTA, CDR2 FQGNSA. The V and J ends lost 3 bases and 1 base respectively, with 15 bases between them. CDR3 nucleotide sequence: TGTGCCAGCAGCTTCTCCGCCTTTGGGGGCCAAGAGACCCAGTACTTC. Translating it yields CASSFSAFGGQETQYF.

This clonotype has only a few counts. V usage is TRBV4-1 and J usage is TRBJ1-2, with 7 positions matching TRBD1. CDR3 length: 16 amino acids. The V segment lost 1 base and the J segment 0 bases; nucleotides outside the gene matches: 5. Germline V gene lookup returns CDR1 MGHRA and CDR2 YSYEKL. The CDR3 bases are TGCGCCAGCAGCCAAGTCGGGACAGTAGCTAACTATGGCTACACCTTC. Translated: CASSQVGTVANYGYTF.

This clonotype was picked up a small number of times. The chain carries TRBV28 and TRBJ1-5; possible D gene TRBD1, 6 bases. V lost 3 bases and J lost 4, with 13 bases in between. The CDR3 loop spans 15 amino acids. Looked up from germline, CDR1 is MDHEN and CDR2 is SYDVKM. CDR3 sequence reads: CASSLGGARNQPQHF. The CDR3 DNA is TGTGCCAGCAGTTTGGGGGGGGCTCGTAATCAGCCCCAGCATTTT.

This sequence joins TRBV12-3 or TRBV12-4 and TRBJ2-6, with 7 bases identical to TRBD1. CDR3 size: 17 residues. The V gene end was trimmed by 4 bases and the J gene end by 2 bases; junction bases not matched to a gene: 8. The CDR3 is CASSSQTGTAGANVLTF. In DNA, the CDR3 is TGTGCCAGCAGTTCCCAGACAGGGACGGCTGGGGCCAACGTCCTGACTTTC.